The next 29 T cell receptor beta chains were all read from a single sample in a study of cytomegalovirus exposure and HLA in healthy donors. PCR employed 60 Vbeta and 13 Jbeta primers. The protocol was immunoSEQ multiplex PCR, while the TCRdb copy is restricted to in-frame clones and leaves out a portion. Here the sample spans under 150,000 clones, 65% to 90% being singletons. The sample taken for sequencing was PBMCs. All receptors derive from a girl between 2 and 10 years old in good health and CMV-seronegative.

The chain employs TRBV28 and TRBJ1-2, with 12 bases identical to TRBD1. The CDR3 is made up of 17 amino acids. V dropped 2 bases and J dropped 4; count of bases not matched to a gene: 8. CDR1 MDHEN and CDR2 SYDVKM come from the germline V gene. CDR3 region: CASSLTSTGQGAYGYTF. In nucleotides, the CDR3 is TGTGCCAGCAGTTTAACGTCCACGGGACAGGGGGCCTATGGCTACACCTTC.

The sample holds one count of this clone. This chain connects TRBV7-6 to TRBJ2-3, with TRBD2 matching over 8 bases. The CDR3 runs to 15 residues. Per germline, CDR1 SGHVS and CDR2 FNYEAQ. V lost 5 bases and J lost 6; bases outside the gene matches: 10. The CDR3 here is CASSQTSVALDTQYF. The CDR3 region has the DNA TGTGCCAGCAGCCAGACTAGCGTGGCGTTGGATACGCAGTATTTT.

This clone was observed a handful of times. The CDR3 here is CAVGQVLYEQYF. The CDR3 bases are TGTGCCGTAGGACAGGTACTCTACGAGCAGTACTTC. The chain uses TRBV27 and TRBJ2-5; 7 bases match TRBD1. The better agreement between TRBJ2-7 and the DNA end casts doubt on the J call. Germline assignment: CDR1 MNHEY and CDR2 SMNVEV (reference sequence). CDR3 length: 12 residues.

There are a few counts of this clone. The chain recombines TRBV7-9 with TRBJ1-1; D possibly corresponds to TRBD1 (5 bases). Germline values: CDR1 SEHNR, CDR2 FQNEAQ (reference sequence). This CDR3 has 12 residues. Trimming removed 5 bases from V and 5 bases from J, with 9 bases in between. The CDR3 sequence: CASSTGGTEAFF. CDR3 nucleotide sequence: TGTGCCAGCAGCACCGGGGGTACTGAAGCTTTCTTT.

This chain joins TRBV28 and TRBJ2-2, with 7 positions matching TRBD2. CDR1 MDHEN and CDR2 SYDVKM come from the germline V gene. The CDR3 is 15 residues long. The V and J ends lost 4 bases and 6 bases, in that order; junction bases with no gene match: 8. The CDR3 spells CASSSPGRRSGELFF. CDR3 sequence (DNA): TGTGCCAGCAGTTCACCCGGGAGGAGATCCGGGGAGCTGTTTTTT. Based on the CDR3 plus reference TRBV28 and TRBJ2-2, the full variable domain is DVKVTQSSRYLVKRTGEKVFLECVQDMDHENMFWYRQDPGLGLRLIYFSYDVKMKEKGDIPEGYSVSREKKERFSLILESASTNQTSMYLCASSSPGRRSGELFFGEGSRLTVL.

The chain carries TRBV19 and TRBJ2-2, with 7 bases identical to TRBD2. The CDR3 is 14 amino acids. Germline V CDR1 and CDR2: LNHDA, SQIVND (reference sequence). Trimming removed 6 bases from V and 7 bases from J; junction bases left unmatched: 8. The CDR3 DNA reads TGTGCCAGTAGCCCCCTCGGACTAGGCGGGGAGCTGTTTTTT. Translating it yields CASSPLGLGGELFF.

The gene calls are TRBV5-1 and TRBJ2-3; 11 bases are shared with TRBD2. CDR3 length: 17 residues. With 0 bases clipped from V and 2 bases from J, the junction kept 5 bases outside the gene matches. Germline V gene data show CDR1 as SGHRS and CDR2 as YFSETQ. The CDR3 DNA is TGCGCCAGCAGCTTGGTAGCGGGGGGGCGCTACACAGATACGCAGTATTTT. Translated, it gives CASSLVAGGRYTDTQYF. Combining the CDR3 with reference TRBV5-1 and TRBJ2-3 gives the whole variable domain KAGVTQTPRYLIKTRGQQVTLSCSPISGHRSVSWYQQTPGQGLQFLFEYFSETQRNKGNFPGRFSGRQFSNSRSEMNVSTLELGDSALYLCASSLVAGGRYTDTQYFGPGTRLTVL.

The CDR3 nucleotides are TGTGCCAGTAGTAGAACAGGCTACGAGCAGTACTTC. Translating it yields CASSRTGYEQYF. The chain carries TRBV19 and TRBJ2-7, with D possibly matching TRBD1 (5 bases). Germline V lookup: CDR1 LNHDA, CDR2 SQIVND (reference sequence). Trimming pared 4 bases from V and 3 bases from J, leaving 7 bases between. This CDR3 is 12 amino acids long.

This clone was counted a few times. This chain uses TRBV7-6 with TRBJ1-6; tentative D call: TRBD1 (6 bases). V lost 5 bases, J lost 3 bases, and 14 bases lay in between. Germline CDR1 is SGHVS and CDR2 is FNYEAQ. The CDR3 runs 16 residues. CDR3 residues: CASSQRTDFYNSPLHF. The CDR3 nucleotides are TGTGCCAGCAGCCAACGGACAGATTTCTATAATTCACCCCTCCACTTT.

Written as DNA, the CDR3 is TGCAGCGTTGGGCGCGGAGGGCTGAGCTATGGCTACACCTTC. Its translation is CSVGRGGLSYGYTF. The chain employs TRBV29-1 and TRBJ1-2, with D hard to call. This CDR3 is 14 amino acids long. The V end was cut by 4 bases, the J end by 4 bases, with 16 bases between. Germline CDR1 and CDR2: SQVTM and ANQGSEA. Full variable domain (missing parts from reference TRBV29-1 and TRBJ1-2): SAVISQKPSRDICQRGTSLTIQCQVDSQVTMMFWYRQQPGQSLTLIATANQGSEATYESGFVIDKFPISRPNLTFSTLTVSNMSPEDSSIYLCSVGRGGLSYGYTFGSGTRLTVV.

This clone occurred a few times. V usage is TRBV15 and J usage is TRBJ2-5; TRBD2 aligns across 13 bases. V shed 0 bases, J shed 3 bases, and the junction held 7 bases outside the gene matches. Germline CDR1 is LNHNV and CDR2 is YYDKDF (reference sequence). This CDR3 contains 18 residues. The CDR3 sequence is CATSRELGLAGDKETQYF. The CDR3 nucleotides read TGTGCCACCAGCAGAGAGCTTGGACTAGCGGGAGATAAAGAGACCCAGTACTTC.

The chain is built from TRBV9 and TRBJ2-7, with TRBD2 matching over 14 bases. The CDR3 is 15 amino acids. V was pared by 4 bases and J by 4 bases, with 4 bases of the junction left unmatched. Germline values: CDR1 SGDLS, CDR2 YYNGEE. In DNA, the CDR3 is TGTGCCAGCAGCCCCGGGACTAGCGGGAGTTACGAGCAGTACTTC. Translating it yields CASSPGTSGSYEQYF.

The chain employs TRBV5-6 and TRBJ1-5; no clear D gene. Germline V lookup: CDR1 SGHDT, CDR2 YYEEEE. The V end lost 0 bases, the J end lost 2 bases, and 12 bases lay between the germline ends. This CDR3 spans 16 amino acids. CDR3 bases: TGTGCCAGCAGCTTGGAAGGGAGTGTGGGCAATCAGCCCCAGCATTTT. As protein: CASSLEGSVGNQPQHF. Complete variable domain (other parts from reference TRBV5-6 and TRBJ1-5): DAGVTQSPTHLIKTRGQQVTLRCSPKSGHDTVSWYQQALGQGPQFIFQYYEEEERQRGNFPDRFSGHQFPNYSSELNVNALLLGDSALYLCASSLEGSVGNQPQHFGDGTRLSIL.

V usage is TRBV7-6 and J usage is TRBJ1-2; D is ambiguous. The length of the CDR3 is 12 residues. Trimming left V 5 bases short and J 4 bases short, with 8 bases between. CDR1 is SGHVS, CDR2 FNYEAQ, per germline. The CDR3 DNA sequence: TGTGCCAGCAGCACCAGAGGCTATGGCTACACCTTC. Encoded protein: CASSTRGYGYTF.

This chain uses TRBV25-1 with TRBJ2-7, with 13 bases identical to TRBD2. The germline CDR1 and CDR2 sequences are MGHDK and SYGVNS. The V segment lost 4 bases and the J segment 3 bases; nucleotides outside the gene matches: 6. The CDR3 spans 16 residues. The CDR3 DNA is TGTGCCAGCAGTGGAGGGACTAGCGGGATCCACTACGAGCAGTACTTC. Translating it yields CASSGGTSGIHYEQYF.

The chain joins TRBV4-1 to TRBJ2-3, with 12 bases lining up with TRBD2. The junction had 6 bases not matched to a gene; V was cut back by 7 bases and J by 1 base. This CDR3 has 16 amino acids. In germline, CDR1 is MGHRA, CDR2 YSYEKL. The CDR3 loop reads CASTSGRGFGTDTQYF. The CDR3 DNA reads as TGCGCCAGCACTAGCGGGAGGGGATTCGGCACAGATACGCAGTATTTT.

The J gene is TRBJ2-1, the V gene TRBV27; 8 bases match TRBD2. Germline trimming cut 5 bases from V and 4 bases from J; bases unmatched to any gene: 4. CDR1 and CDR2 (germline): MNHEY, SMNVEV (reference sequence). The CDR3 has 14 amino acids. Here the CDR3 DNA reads TGTGCCAGCAGTCAGCGGGGGACTTACAATGAGCAGTTCTTC. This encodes CASSQRGTYNEQFF.

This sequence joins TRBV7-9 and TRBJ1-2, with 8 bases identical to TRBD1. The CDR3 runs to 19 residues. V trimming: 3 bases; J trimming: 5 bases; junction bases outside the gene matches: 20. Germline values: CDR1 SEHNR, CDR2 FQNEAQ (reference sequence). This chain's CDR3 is CASSFSPGLAGGAEYGYTF. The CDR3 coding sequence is TGTGCCAGCAGCTTTTCCCCGGGTTTGGCAGGGGGCGCGGAATATGGCTACACCTTC.

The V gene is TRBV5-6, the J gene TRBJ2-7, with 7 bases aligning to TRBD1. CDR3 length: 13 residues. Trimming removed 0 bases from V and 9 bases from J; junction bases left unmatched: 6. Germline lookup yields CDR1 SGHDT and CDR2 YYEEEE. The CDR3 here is CASSLAGTVGQYF. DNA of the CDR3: TGTGCCAGCAGCTTGGCCGGGACAGTGGGGCAGTACTTC.

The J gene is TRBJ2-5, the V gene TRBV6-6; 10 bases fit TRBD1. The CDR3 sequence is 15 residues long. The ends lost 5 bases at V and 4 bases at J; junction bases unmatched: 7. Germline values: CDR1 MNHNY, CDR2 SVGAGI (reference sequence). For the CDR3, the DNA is TGTGCCAGCAGTCGCACCGGGACAGGGGTAGAGACCCAGTACTTC. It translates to CASSRTGTGVETQYF.

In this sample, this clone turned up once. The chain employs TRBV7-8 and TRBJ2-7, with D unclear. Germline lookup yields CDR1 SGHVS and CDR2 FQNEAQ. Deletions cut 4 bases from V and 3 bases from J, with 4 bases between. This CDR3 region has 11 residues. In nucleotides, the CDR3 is TGTGCCAGCAGCTACAACTACGAGCAGTACTTC. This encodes CASSYNYEQYF.

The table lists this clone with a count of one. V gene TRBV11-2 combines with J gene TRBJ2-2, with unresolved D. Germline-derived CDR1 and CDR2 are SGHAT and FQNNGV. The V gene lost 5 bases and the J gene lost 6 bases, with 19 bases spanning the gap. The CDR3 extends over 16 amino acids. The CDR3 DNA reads TGTGCCAGCAGCCCTCCCCCCATTAGTTCCGCCGGGGAGCTGTTTTTT. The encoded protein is CASSPPPISSAGELFF.

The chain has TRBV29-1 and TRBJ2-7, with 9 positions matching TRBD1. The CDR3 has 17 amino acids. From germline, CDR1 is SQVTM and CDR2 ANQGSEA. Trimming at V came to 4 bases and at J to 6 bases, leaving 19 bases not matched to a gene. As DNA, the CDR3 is TGCAGCGTTGTGACCCCGGGACAGGGCACCGCTAAGCTCGAGCAGTACTTC. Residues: CSVVTPGQGTAKLEQYF.

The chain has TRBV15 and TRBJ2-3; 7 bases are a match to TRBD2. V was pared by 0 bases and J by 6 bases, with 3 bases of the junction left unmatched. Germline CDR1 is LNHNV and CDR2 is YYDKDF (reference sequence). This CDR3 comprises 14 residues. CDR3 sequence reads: CATSRDTSADTQYF. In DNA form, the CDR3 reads TGTGCCACCAGCAGAGATACTAGCGCTGATACGCAGTATTTT.

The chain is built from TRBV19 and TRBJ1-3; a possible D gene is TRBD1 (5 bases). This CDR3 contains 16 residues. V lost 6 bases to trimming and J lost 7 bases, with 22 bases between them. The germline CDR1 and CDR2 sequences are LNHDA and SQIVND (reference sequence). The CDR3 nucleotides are TGTGCCAGTAGCAAATTAACTGCGGGACGGGAGAACACCATATATTTT. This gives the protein CASSKLTAGRENTIYF.

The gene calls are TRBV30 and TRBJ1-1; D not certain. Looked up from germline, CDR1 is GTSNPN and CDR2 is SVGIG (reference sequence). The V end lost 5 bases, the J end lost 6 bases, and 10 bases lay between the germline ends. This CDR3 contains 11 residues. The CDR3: CAWAEDPEAFF. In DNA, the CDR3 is TGTGCCTGGGCGGAGGACCCTGAAGCTTTCTTT.

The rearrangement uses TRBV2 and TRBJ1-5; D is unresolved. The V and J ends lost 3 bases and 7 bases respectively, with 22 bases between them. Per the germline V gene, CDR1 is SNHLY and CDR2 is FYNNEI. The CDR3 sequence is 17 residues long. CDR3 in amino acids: CASSDSGSTLSGQPQHF. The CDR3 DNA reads TGTGCCAGCAGTGACTCGGGAAGCACCCTATCAGGACAGCCCCAGCATTTT.

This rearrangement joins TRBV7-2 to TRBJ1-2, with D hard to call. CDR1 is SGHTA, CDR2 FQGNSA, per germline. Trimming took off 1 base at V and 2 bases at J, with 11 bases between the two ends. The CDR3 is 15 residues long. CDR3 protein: CASSLEQYTNYGYTF. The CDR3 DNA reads TGTGCCAGCAGCTTAGAACAGTACACGAACTATGGCTACACCTTC.

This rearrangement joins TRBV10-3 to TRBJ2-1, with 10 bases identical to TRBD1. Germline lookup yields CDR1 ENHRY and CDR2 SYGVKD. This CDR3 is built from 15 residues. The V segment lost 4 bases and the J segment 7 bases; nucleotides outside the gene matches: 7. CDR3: CAISVGTGDLNEQFF. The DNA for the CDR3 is TGTGCCATCAGTGTAGGGACAGGGGATTTGAATGAGCAGTTCTTC.